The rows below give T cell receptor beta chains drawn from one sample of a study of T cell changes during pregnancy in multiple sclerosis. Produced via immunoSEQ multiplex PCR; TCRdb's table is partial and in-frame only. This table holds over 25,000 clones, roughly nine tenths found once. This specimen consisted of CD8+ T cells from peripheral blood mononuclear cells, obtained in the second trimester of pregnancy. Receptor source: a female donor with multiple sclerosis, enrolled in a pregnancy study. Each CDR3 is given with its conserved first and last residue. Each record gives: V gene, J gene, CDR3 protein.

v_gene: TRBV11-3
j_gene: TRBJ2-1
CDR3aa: CASSPRRGTSYNEQFF

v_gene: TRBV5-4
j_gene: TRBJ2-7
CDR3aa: CASSLAFGSGRAYEQYF

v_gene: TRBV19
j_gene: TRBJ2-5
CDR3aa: CASSIPGRGTETQYF

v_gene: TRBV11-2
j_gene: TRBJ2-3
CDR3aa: CASSLTTGGLDTQYF

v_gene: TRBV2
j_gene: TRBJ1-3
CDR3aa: CASSEWTVEGYSGNTIYF

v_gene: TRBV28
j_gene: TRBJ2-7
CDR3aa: CASSDSSRFYEQYF

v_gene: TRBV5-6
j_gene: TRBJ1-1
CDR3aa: CASSLGQGMNTEAFF

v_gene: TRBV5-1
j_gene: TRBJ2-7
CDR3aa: CASSPAAGLSYEQYF

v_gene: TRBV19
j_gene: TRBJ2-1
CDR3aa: CASTLQGGNYNEQFF

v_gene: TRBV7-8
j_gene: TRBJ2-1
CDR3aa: CATETSGGLGEQFF

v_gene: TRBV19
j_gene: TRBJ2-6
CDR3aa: CASSRTNGVLTF

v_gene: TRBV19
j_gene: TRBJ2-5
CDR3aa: CASSANLEREETQYF

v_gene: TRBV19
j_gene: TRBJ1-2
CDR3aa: CASSPRANYGYTF

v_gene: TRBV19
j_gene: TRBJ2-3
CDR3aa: CASSIVQGTSLTDTQYF

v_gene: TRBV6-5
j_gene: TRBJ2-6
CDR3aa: CASSYISGANVLTF

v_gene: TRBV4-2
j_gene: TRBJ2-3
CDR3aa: CASSQKGLAGSDTQYF

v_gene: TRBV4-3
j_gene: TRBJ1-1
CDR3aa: CASSHSGLGDEAFF

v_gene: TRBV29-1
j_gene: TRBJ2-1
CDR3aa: CSVEEEFRTGFGEQFF

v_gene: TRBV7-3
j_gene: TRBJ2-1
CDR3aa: CASSFEASGYNEQFF

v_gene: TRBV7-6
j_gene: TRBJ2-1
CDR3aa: CASSFRAGGYNEQFF

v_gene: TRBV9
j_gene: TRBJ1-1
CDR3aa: CASSEGGGTEAFF

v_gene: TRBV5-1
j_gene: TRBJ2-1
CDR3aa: CASSFDRGLYNEQFF

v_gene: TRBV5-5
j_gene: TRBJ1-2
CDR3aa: CASNSGTRTFTF

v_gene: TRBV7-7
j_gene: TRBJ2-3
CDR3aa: CASSTKPGFRDTQYF

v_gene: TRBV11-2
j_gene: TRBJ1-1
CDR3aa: CASSRTGEAFF

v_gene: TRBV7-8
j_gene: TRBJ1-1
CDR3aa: CASSLGGGQGVNTEAFF

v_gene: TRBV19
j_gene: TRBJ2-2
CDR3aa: CASSGTGGWTGELFF

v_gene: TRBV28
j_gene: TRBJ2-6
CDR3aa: CASSWGQGDSNVLTF

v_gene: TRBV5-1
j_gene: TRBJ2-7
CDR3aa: CASSATGEQYF

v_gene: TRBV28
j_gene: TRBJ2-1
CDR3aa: CASKVAEGRNEQFF

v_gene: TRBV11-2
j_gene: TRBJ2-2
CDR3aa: CASSVYMGELFF

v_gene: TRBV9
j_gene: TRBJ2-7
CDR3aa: CASSPRPEPTYEQYF

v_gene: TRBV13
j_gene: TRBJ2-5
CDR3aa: CASSALRSIEETQYF

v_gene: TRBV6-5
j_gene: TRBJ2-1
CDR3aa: CASSQQAGGFNEQFF

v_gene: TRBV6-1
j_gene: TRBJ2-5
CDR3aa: CASSNLEPGTQYF

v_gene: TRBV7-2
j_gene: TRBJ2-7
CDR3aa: CASSLVGTGSYEQYF

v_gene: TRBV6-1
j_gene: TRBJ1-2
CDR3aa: CASSQGQDPLANYGYTF

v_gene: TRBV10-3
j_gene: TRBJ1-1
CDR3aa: CASGGTWTELNTEAFF

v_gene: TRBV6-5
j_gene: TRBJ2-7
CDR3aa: CASSYTGLAGGNEQYF

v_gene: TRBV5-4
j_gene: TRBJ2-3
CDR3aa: CASSLDTSELGDTQYF

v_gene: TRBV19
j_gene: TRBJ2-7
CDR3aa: CASIGTGNSGEQYF

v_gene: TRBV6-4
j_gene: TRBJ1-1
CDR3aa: CASSESDMNTEAFF

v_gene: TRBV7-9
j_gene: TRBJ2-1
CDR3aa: CASSPSGSLYNEQFF

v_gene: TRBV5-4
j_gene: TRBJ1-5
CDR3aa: CASSLGGQPNQPQHF

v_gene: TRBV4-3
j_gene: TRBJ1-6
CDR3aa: CASSQDREGDSPLHF

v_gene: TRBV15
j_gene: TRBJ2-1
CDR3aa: CATSRDVQGYNEQFF

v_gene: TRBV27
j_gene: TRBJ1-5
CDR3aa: CASSLAADQPQHF

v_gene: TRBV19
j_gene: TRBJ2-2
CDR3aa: CASSIDLFSGVTGELFF

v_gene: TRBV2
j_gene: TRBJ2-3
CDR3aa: CASSDPRTGEDTQYF

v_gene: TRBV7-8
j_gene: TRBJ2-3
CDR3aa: CASSFTPQGGDTQYF

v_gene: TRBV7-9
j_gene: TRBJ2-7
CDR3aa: CASSFTFLAGFEDEQYF

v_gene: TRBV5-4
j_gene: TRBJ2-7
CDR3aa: CASSHWTSGGHEQYF

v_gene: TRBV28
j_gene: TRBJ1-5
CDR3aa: CASSLAGMGAPQHF